The 8 T cell receptor beta chains below all came from one sample that was sequenced in a study of shared clonotypes between healthy human individuals. The table came from immunoSEQ multiplex PCR; TCRdb's copy has only in-frame clones and leaves some out. Among some 660,000 clones listed, less than 80% were seen once. Sequencing was done on a sample of memory CD4+ T cells sorted from blood. The subset was: CD45RA-negative fraction. These receptors were obtained from a woman aged 25 to 39 in good health.

This chain links TRBV28 with TRBJ1-2; D perhaps matches TRBD1 (6 bases). Deletions cut 3 bases from V and 5 bases from J, with 16 bases between. Germline CDR1 and CDR2: MDHEN and SYDVKM. The CDR3 covers 15 residues. As DNA, the CDR3 is TGTGCCAGCAGTTTGGGGGGCGGAGATTTTTATGGCTACACCTTC. The encoded protein is CASSLGGGDFYGYTF.

The chain has TRBV30 and TRBJ2-5; 8 positions match TRBD1. V trimming: 0 bases; J trimming: 5 bases; junction bases outside the gene matches: 2. The CDR3 loop spans 13 amino acids. CDR1 is GTSNPN and CDR2 is SVGIG in the germline V gene (reference sequence). This CDR3 reads CAWSVQGAETQYF. The CDR3 DNA reads TGTGCCTGGAGTGTTCAGGGGGCCGAGACCCAGTACTTC.

This chain links TRBV2 with TRBJ1-1; no reliable D call. CDR3 length: 14 residues. Germline-derived CDR1 and CDR2 are SNHLY and FYNNEI. V lost 1 base and J lost 5, with 11 bases in between. CDR3 protein: CASSEGAVGTEAFF. DNA for the CDR3: TGTGCCAGCAGTGAAGGGGCAGTTGGGACTGAAGCTTTCTTT.

V and J are TRBV7-9 and TRBJ2-7; the D gene is possibly TRBD1 (5 bases). Per the germline V gene, CDR1 is SEHNR and CDR2 is FQNEAQ (reference sequence). This CDR3 contains 15 residues. The V end was cut by 2 bases, the J end by 4 bases, with 15 bases between. Written as DNA, the CDR3 is TGTGCCAGCAGCTTACAAAGTGACAGTTTATACGAGCAGTACTTC. Protein: CASSLQSDSLYEQYF.

J is TRBJ2-3 and V is TRBV10-3, with D possibly TRBD1 on 6 matching bases. The V and J ends lost 0 bases and 4 bases respectively, with 17 bases between them. Germline V gene sequence: CDR1 ENHRY, CDR2 SYGVKD. The CDR3 has 17 residues. CDR3 nucleotides: TGTGCCATCAGTGAGTCGAGAGGGACAATGGTCCCAGATACGCAGTATTTT. It yields the protein CAISESRGTMVPDTQYF.

Only a few counts were recorded for this clone. The chain couples TRBV9 to TRBJ2-5; possibly TRBD2 for D (5 bases). Per the germline V gene, CDR1 is SGDLS and CDR2 is YYNGEE. The CDR3 covers 17 residues. Trimming took 3 bases from V and 5 from J, leaving 23 bases between them. CDR3 nucleotides: TGTGCCAGCAGCGCCGGACTGGGAAGCTCATCGAGGGAGACCCAGTACTTC. Its translation: CASSAGLGSSSRETQYF.

This chain uses TRBV7-6 with TRBJ2-3; D possibly corresponds to TRBD2 (6 bases). Trimming shortened V by 2 bases and J by 0 bases, and 9 bases separated the two germline ends. The CDR3 length is 15 residues. Germline CDR1 SGHVS, CDR2 FNYEAQ. The CDR3 coding sequence is TGTGCCAGCAGCTTATTTGGGGGGAGCACAGATACGCAGTATTTT. This codes for CASSLFGGSTDTQYF.

The gene calls are TRBV5-1 and TRBJ2-3; 8 positions agree with TRBD2. Per the germline V gene, CDR1 is SGHRS and CDR2 is YFSETQ. CDR3 length: 16 amino acids. V shed 4 bases, J shed 0 bases, and the junction held 7 bases outside the gene matches. The CDR3 nucleotides read TGCGCCAGCAGCAGCACTAGCGGCTCTAGCACAGATACGCAGTATTTT. This encodes CASSSTSGSSTDTQYF.